This TCR beta chain is drawn from a study of CD8 T cells in ankylosing spondylitis. Study-wide findings and caveats: Significant enrichment of disease-linked clones was reported in matched ankylosing spondylitis synovial fluid.

This clonotype showed up many times. What it recognizes is unknown. Trimming cost V 2 bases and J 3 bases, with 9 bases left between them. The CDR3 extends over 14 amino acids. Germline V gene data show CDR1 as SNHLY and CDR2 as FYNNEI. In TCRdb, the 5' RACE reads were re-called with MiXCR into one record per CDR3 protein. This sample has 200,000 to 250,000 distinct CDR3 sequences, with roughly 10% found just once. This chain links TRBV2 with TRBJ2-3, with D tentatively TRBD1 (6 bases). The clonotype was recovered from a male donor with ankylosing spondylitis or in good health (not recorded which). Sequencing input: blood, either unsorted or a sorted T cell fraction (not recorded which). DNA for the CDR3: TGTGCCAGCAGTGAATCCAGGGGTACAGATACGCAGTATTTT. It yields the protein CASSESRGTDTQYF.